This T cell receptor (beta chain) was documented in a study of blood T cell repertoires in COVID-19. Whole-study context: PBMCs, B-cell-depleted T cells, or T cells were the source of the cDNA or gDNA that made up the material.

This clone is a singleton in its sample. The CDR3 totals 15 residues. The V gene lost 6 bases and the J gene lost 8 bases, with 22 bases spanning the gap. Germline lookup yields CDR1 MDHEN and CDR2 SYDVKM. The repertoire was sequenced with immunoSEQ multiplex PCR; TCRdb's copy has only in-frame clones and lacks some. The table has 130,000 or so clones, roughly 77% seen once; the top ten hold 5%. Recruited during active infection, patients (from Seattle) were subsequently followed longitudinally. The TCR originated in a woman in her 70s with COVID-19, enrolled during active disease. Sequenced sample: peripheral blood. This chain connects TRBV28 to TRBJ1-1; TRBD1 might be the D (5 bases). CDR3 amino acids: CASSLPLGGDVEAFF. DNA of the CDR3: TGTGCCAGCAGCTTACCCCTCGGAGGGGACGTAGAAGCTTTCTTT.